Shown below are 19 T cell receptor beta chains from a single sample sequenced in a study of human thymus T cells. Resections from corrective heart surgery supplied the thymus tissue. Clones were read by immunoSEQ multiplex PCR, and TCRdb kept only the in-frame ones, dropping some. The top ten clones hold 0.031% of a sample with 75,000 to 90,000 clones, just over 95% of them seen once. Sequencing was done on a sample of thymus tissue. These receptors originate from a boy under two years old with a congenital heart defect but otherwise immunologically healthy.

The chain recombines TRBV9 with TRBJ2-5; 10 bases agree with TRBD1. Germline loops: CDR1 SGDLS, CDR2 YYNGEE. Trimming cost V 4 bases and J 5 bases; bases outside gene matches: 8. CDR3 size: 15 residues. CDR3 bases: TGTGCCAGCAGCCATGGGACAGGGGAGGGGGAGACCCAGTACTTC. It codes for CASSHGTGEGETQYF. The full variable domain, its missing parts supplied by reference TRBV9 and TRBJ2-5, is DSGVTQTPKHLITATGQRVTLRCSPRSGDLSVYWYQQSLDQGLQFLIQYYNGEERAKGNILERFSAQQFPDLHSELNLSSLELGDSALYFCASSHGTGEGETQYFGPGTRLLVL.

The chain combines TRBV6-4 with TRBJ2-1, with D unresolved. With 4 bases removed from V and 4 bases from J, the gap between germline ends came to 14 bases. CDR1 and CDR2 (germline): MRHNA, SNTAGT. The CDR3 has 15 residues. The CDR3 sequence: CASSGDHKLYNEQFF. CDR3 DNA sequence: TGTGCCAGCAGTGGAGACCACAAGCTTTACAATGAGCAGTTCTTC.

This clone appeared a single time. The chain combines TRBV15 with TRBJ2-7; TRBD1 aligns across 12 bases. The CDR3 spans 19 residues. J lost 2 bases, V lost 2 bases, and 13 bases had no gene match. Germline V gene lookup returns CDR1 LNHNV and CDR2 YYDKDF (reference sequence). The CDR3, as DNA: TGTGCCACCAGCAGACTCGAACCGGGACAGGGGGCAACCCCCTACGAGCAGTACTTC. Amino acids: CATSRLEPGQGATPYEQYF.

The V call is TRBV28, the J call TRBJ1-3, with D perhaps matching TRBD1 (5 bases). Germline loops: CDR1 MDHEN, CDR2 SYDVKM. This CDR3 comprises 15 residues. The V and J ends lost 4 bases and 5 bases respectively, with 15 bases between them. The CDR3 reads CASSSLGTFRNTIYF. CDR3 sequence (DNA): TGTGCCAGCAGTTCCCTCGGGACCTTTCGAAACACCATATATTTT.

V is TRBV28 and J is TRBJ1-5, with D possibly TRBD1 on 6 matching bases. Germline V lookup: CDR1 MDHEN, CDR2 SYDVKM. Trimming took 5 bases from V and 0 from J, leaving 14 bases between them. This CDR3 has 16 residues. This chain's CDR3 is CASSGQQGNSNQPQHF. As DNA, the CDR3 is TGTGCCAGCAGTGGCCAACAGGGCAATAGCAATCAGCCCCAGCATTTT.

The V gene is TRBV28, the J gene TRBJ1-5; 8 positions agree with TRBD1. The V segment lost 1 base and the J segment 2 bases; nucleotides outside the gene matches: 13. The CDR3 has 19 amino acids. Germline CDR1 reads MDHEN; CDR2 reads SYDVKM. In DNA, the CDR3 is TGTGCCAGCAGTTTATCGGGGGGACAGGTTTATAGTGGCAATCAGCCCCAGCATTTT. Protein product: CASSLSGGQVYSGNQPQHF.

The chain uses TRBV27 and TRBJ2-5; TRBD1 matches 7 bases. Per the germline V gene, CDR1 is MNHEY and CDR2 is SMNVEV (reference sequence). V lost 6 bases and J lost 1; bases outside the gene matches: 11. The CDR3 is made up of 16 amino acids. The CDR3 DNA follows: TGTGCCAGCAGCCACCTTCGACAGGGCTTCCAAGAGACCCAGTACTTC. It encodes CASSHLRQGFQETQYF.

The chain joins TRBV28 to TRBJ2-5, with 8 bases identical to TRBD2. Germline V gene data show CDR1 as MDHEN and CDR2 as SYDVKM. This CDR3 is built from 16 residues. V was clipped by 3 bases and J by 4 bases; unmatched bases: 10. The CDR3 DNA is TGTGCCAGCAGTTTGTTCCCCGTCGCGGGAGGAGAGACCCAGTACTTC. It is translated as CASSLFPVAGGETQYF.

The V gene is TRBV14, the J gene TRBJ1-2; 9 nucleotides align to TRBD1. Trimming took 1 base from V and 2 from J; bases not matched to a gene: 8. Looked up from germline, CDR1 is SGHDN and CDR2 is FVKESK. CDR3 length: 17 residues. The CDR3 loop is CASSQGRSGTGNYGYTF. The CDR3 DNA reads TGTGCCAGCAGCCAAGGGAGATCCGGGACAGGGAACTATGGCTACACCTTC. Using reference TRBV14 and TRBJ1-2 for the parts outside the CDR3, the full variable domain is EAGVTQFPSHSVIEKGQTVTLRCDPISGHDNLYWYRRVMGKEIKFLLHFVKESKQDESGMPNNRFLAERTGGTYSTLKVQPAELEDSGVYFCASSQGRSGTGNYGYTFGSGTRLTVV.

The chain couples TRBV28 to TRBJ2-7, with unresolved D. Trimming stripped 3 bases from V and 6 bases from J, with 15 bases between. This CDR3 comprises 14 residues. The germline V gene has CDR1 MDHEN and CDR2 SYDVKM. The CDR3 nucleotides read TGTGCCAGCAGTTTTAGATCGGCTGCTCGCGAGCAGTACTTC. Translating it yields CASSFRSAAREQYF. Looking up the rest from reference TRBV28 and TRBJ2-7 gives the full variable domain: DVKVTQSSRYLVKRTGEKVFLECVQDMDHENMFWYRQDPGLGLRLIYFSYDVKMKEKGDIPEGYSVSREKKERFSLILESASTNQTSMYLCASSFRSAAREQYFGPGTRLTVT.

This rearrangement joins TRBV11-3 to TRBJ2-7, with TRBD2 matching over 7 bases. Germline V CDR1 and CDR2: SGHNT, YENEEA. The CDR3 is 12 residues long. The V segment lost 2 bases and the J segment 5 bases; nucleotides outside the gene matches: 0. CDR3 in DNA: TGTGCCAGCAGCTTACGGGGGGACGAGCAGTACTTC. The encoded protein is CASSLRGDEQYF. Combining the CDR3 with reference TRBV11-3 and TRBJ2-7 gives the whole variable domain EAGVVQSPRYKIIEKKQPVAFWCNPISGHNTLYWYLQNLGQGPELLIRYENEEAVDDSQLPKDRFSAERLKGVDSTLKIQPAELGDSAVYLCASSLRGDEQYFGPGTRLTVT.

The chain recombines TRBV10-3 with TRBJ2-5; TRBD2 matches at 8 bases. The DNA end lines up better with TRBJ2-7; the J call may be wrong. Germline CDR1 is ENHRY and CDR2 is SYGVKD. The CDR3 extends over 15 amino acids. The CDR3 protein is CAISESRLAIYEQYF. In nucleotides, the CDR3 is TGTGCCATCAGTGAGTCAAGACTAGCGATTTACGAGCAGTACTTC.

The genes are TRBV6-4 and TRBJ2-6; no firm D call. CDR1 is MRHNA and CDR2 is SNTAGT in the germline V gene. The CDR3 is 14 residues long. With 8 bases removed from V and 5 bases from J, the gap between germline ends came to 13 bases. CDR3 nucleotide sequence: TGTGCCAGCTCACCCCGCCTCTGGGCCAACGTCCTGACTTTC. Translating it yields CASSPRLWANVLTF.

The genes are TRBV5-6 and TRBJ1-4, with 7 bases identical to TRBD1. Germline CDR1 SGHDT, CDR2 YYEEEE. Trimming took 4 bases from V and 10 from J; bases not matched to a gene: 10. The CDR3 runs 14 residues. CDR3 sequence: CASSPDRTRGKLFF. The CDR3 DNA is TGTGCCAGCAGCCCGGACAGGACTAGGGGAAAACTGTTTTTT.

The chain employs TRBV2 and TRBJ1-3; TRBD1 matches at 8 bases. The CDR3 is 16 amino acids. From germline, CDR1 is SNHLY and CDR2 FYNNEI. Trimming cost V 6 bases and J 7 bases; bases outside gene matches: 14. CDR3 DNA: TGTGCCAGCAGGGGCAGGGGGCCACTCTCCTTCAACACCATATATTTT. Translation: CASRGRGPLSFNTIYF.

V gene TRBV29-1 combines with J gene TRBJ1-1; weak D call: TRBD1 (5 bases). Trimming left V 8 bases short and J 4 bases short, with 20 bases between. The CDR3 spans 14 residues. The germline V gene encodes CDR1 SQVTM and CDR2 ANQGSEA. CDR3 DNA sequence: TGCAGCCTACGCCGGGGGGTTTTGACCACTGAAGCTTTCTTT. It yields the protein CSLRRGVLTTEAFF. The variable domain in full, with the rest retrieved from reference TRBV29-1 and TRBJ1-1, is SAVISQKPSRDICQRGTSLTIQCQVDSQVTMMFWYRQQPGQSLTLIATANQGSEATYESGFVIDKFPISRPNLTFSTLTVSNMSPEDSSIYLCSLRRGVLTTEAFFGQGTRLTVV.

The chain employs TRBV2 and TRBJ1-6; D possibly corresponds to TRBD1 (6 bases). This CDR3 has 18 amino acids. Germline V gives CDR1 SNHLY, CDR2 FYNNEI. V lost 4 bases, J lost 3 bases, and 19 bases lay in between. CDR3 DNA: TGTGCCAGCAGTGCCTCCCCGGGGGGCTTAAGCTATAATTCACCCCTCCACTTT. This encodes CASSASPGGLSYNSPLHF.

This CDR3 reads CASSLAGQGNTEAFF. The CDR3 bases are TGTGCCAGCAGCTTGGCAGGGCAGGGGAACACTGAAGCTTTCTTT. This sequence joins TRBV5-6 and TRBJ1-1; weak D call: TRBD1 (5 bases). This CDR3 has 15 amino acids. Germline assignment: CDR1 SGHDT and CDR2 YYEEEE. Deletions cut 0 bases from V and 1 base from J, with 10 bases between.

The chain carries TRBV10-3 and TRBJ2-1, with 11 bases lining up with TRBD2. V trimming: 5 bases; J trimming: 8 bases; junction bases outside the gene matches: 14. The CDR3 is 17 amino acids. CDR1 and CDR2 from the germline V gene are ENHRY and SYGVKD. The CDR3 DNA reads TGTGCCATCAGTCGGGATTTAGCGGGAGGGGCTGTGGATGAGCAGTTCTTC. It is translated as CAISRDLAGGAVDEQFF.